A single sample gave rise to the 20 T cell receptor beta chains below, sequenced in a study of blood T cell repertoires in COVID-19. Sequenced by immunoSEQ multiplex PCR; TCRdb stores in-frame clones only, minus some. The sample lists approximately 300,000 clones, approximately 81% occurring once. The sample was PBMCs or T cells enriched from blood (not recorded which). These receptors came from a young woman who had been exposed to COVID-19.

The CDR3 DNA reads TGTGCCAGCAGCTTTTCAGGGGGCGGTGGCTACACCTTC. Protein product: CASSFSGGGGYTF. The chain carries TRBV7-3 and TRBJ1-2; 8 bases map to TRBD1. This CDR3 has 13 residues. J gave up 7 bases and V 3 bases, and 4 bases lay outside the gene matches. CDR1 is SGHTA, CDR2 FQGTGA, per germline.

The chain combines TRBV28 with TRBJ1-1, with TRBD1 as a possible D gene (6 bases). V lost 5 bases and J lost 4, with 14 bases in between. The CDR3 is made up of 14 amino acids. Germline V gene data show CDR1 as MDHEN and CDR2 as SYDVKM. CDR3 residues: CASSAHREGTEAFF. DNA for the CDR3: TGTGCCAGCAGTGCGCACAGGGAGGGCACTGAAGCTTTCTTT. Combining the CDR3 with reference TRBV28 and TRBJ1-1 gives the whole variable domain DVKVTQSSRYLVKRTGEKVFLECVQDMDHENMFWYRQDPGLGLRLIYFSYDVKMKEKGDIPEGYSVSREKKERFSLILESASTNQTSMYLCASSAHREGTEAFFGQGTRLTVV.

The rearrangement joins TRBV25-1 to TRBJ2-5, with 15 bases that match TRBD2. There are 18 residues in the CDR3. Germline trimming cut 0 bases from V and 1 base from J; bases unmatched to any gene: 3. Germline loops: CDR1 MGHDK, CDR2 SYGVNS. In DNA form, the CDR3 reads TGTGCCAGCAGTGAATATGGACTAGCGGGAGGGAGCCAAGAGACCCAGTACTTC. As protein: CASSEYGLAGGSQETQYF.

V and J are TRBV10-1 and TRBJ2-7, with 8 bases identical to TRBD1. V shed 4 bases and J 12 bases; nucleotides not matched to a gene: 8. CDR3 length equals 12 residues. Germline values: CDR1 WNHNN, CDR2 SYGVQD (reference sequence). CDR3 region: CASSGHRGRRYF. DNA for the CDR3: TGCGCCAGCAGTGGCCACAGGGGGAGGCGGTACTTC.

This clone has more than one count but fewer than ten. V is TRBV27 and J is TRBJ1-2; 8 bases are a match to TRBD1. V trimming: 2 bases; J trimming: 6 bases; junction bases outside the gene matches: 8. From germline, CDR1 is MNHEY and CDR2 SMNVEV (reference sequence). This CDR3 comprises 15 residues. CDR3 sequence (DNA): TGTGCCAGCAGTTTAAGCCAGGGGGCGTATCATGGCTACACCTTC. This codes for CASSLSQGAYHGYTF.

The rearrangement joins TRBV7-8 to TRBJ1-6; maybe TRBD1 (5 bases). CDR1 and CDR2 (germline): SGHVS, FQNEAQ. The CDR3 covers 15 residues. V gave up 7 bases and J gave up 7 bases, with 17 bases separating them. CDR3: CASTPAGTLNSPLHF. CDR3 DNA sequence: TGTGCCAGCACCCCCGCAGGGACTTTGAATTCACCCCTCCACTTT.

V gene TRBV19 combines with J gene TRBJ2-1; the match to TRBD1 covers 9 bases. This CDR3 spans 15 amino acids. The V gene's germline CDR1 is LNHDA and CDR2 SQIVND (reference sequence). V shed 7 bases and J 7 bases; nucleotides not matched to a gene: 11. The CDR3 sequence is CASTTGRQGGNEQFF. CDR3 DNA: TGTGCCAGTACCACTGGTCGACAGGGGGGGAATGAGCAGTTCTTC.

The V and J genes are TRBV5-1 and TRBJ2-2; 7 nucleotides line up with TRBD1. The V gene's germline CDR1 is SGHRS and CDR2 YFSETQ. Losses at the gene ends were 0 bases for V and 5 bases for J; bases not matched to a gene: 4. This CDR3 is built from 15 residues. The CDR3 DNA sequence: TGCGCCAGCAGCTTGGCAGACAGGGATACCGGGGAGCTGTTTTTT. It specifies CASSLADRDTGELFF.

V gene TRBV18 combines with J gene TRBJ2-1; 7 bases align to TRBD2. The length of the CDR3 is 15 residues. J lost 3 bases, V lost 3 bases, and 5 bases had no gene match. The germline gives CDR1 KGHSH, CDR2 LQKENI. CDR3 protein: CASSPPSGNYNEQFF. CDR3 in DNA: TGTGCCAGCTCACCCCCTAGCGGAAACTACAATGAGCAGTTCTTC.

V usage is TRBV20-1 and J usage is TRBJ2-7; D gene unclear. V lost 3 bases, J lost 0 bases, and 12 bases lay in between. CDR1 and CDR2 from the germline V gene are DFQATT and SNEGSKA (reference sequence). CDR3 length equals 14 residues. The CDR3 DNA follows: TGCAGTGCTAGTTTTAGTGCTCTCTCCTACGAGCAGTACTTC. It translates to CSASFSALSYEQYF.

This chain connects TRBV28 to TRBJ1-3; 7 bases are shared with TRBD1. V was pared by 5 bases and J by 4 bases, with 8 bases of the junction left unmatched. Germline V lookup: CDR1 MDHEN, CDR2 SYDVKM. The CDR3 is 15 residues long. The CDR3, as DNA: TGTGCCAGCAGTCCCTACAGGGGCTCGGGAAACACCATATATTTT. This gives the protein CASSPYRGSGNTIYF.

The chain joins TRBV3-1 (or the pseudogene TRBV3-2) to TRBJ2-1; D is perhaps TRBD2 (6 bases). The CDR3 has 15 amino acids. Trimming removed 5 bases at V and 0 bases at J, with 11 bases between. The germline gives CDR1 LGHDT, CDR2 YNNKEL (reference sequence). The CDR3 reads CASSKLAYSYNEQFF. The CDR3 DNA follows: TGTGCCAGCAGCAAGCTAGCGTACTCCTACAATGAGCAGTTCTTC.

V usage is TRBV5-5 and J usage is TRBJ1-2, with TRBD1 matching 10 bases. Germline CDR1 reads SGHKS; CDR2 reads YYEKEE (reference sequence). The V and J ends lost 1 base and 2 bases, in that order; junction bases with no gene match: 2. This CDR3 spans 15 amino acids. The CDR3 region has the DNA TGTGCCAGCAGCTTGTGGGGACAGGGGAACTATGGCTACACCTTC. It codes for CASSLWGQGNYGYTF.

This chain joins TRBV28 and TRBJ1-5; TRBD1 aligns across 9 bases. Germline V gene lookup returns CDR1 MDHEN and CDR2 SYDVKM. CDR3 length equals 20 residues. V shed 1 base and J 9 bases; nucleotides not matched to a gene: 22. The CDR3 bases are TGTGCCAGCAGTTTATTAACCCCCGGGACAGGGCCTACATTAGAGGGGCCCCAGCATTTT. Translated: CASSLLTPGTGPTLEGPQHF.

Turning to this clone: Additional DNA sequences in this sample encode the identical CDR3. CDR3 nucleotides: TGCGCCAGCAGCTTGGGAGGAAGCTCCTACGAGCAGTACTTC. This translates into CASSLGGSSYEQYF. The chain is built from TRBV5-1 and TRBJ2-7; D gene uncertain. CDR3 length equals 14 residues. Trimming stripped 0 bases from V and 0 bases from J, with 7 bases between. CDR1 is SGHRS, CDR2 YFSETQ, per germline.

The rearrangement joins TRBV6-1 to TRBJ2-3; TRBD1 matches at 10 bases. CDR1 is MNHNS, CDR2 SASEGT, per germline. Trimming took 2 bases from V and 1 from J; bases not matched to a gene: 9. The CDR3 covers 18 residues. DNA of the CDR3: TGTGCCAGCAGTGAACTCCCGGGACAGGGGTTCGGCACAGATACGCAGTATTTT. Amino acid sequence: CASSELPGQGFGTDTQYF.

The CDR3 loop reads CASSGTTYEQYF. The CDR3 nucleotides read TGTGCCAGCAGCGGGACTACCTACGAGCAGTACTTC. The chain uses TRBV7-9 and TRBJ2-7; 7 positions match TRBD2. The CDR3 is 12 residues long. Germline CDR1 reads SEHNR; CDR2 reads FQNEAQ (reference sequence). Trimming took 5 bases from V and 2 from J; bases not matched to a gene: 0.

The rearrangement joins TRBV9 to TRBJ2-2; possibly TRBD2 for D (6 bases). From germline, CDR1 is SGDLS and CDR2 YYNGEE. V was pared by 4 bases and J by 5 bases, with 18 bases between. This CDR3 has 16 amino acids. CDR3 region: CASSPYLEGRTGELFF. The CDR3 DNA reads TGTGCCAGCAGCCCTTACCTGGAGGGCCGGACCGGGGAGCTGTTTTTT.

This clone showed up just a few times. CDR3 in DNA: TGTGCCACCAGCAGGGACAGGGTTGACTATGGCTACACCTTC. Encoded protein: CATSRDRVDYGYTF. The V gene is TRBV15, the J gene TRBJ1-2; TRBD1 agrees at 8 bases. There are 14 residues in the CDR3. In germline, CDR1 is LNHNV, CDR2 YYDKDF (reference sequence). Germline trimming cut 3 bases from V and 3 bases from J; bases unmatched to any gene: 3.

The chain couples TRBV28 to TRBJ2-7; 7 nucleotides agree with TRBD1. The germline CDR1 and CDR2 sequences are MDHEN and SYDVKM. Germline trimming cut 2 bases from V and 3 bases from J; bases unmatched to any gene: 7. CDR3 length equals 15 residues. In DNA, the CDR3 is TGTGCCAGCAGTTTAGGGGGACAGAACTACTACGAGCAGTACTTC. Protein sequence: CASSLGGQNYYEQYF.